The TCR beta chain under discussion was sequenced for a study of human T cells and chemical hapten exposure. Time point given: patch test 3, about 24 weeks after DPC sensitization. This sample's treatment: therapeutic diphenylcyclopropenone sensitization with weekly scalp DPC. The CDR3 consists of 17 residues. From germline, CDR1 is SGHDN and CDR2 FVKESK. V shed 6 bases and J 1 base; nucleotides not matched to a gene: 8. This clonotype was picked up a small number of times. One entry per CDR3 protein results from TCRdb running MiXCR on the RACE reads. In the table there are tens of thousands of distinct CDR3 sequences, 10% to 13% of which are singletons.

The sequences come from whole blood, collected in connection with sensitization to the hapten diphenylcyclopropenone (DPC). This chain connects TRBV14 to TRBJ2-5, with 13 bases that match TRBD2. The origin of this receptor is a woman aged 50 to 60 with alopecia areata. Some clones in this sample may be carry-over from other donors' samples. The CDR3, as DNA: TGTGCCAGCAGTCCTACTAGCGGGAGGGCCCTCCAAGAGACCCAGTACTTC. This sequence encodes CASSPTSGRALQETQYF.